Listed below are T cell receptor beta chains from one sample, sequenced in a study of blood T cells in healthy people across ages. MiXCR, run by TCRdb on the 5' RACE reads, gives a single entry per CDR3 protein. Among around 1,000,000 distinct CDR3 sequences, roughly two fifths were seen once, and the ten largest hold around 13%. Source material: blood. Every receptor here comes from a man between 18 and 29 years old in good health. Both conserved end residues are part of each CDR3. D genes are given only for firm matches. A clone size is listed for some rows: how often the clone was seen (once, few, many), or a class if it is expanded.

clone size,D gene,V gene,J gene,CDR3 protein,CDR3 DNA
.,TRBD2,TRBV6-6,TRBJ2-5,CASRETSTETQYF,TGTGCCAGCAGAGAGACTAGCACGGAGACCCAGTACTTC
few,TRBD2,TRBV7-2,TRBJ2-3,CASSPRGDSGGASTDTQYF,TGTGCCAGCAGCCCCCGAGGCGATAGCGGGGGGGCTAGCACAGATACGCAGTATTTT
many,.,TRBV7-3,TRBJ1-2,CASSPDGGGFNYGYTF,TGTGCCAGCAGCCCCGATGGGGGAGGGTTCAACTATGGCTACACCTTC
.,TRBD1,TRBV29-1,TRBJ2-1,CSVEAGTGGLGEQFF,TGCAGCGTTGAAGCCGGGACAGGGGGCTTGGGTGAGCAGTTCTTC
few,TRBD2,TRBV14,TRBJ2-3,CASSQEQRGTTDTQYF,TGTGCCAGCAGCCAAGAACAGCGGGGGACCACAGATACGCAGTATTTT
.,TRBD1,TRBV28,TRBJ2-7,CASSLQDPGQVHNEQYF,TGTGCCAGCAGTTTACAGGACCCGGGACAGGTCCACAATGAGCAGTACTTC
.,.,TRBV4-1,TRBJ1-1,CASSQGGWAASTEAFF,TGCGCCAGCAGCCAAGGGGGATGGGCGGCGAGCACTGAAGCTTTCTTT
.,.,TRBV29-1,TRBJ1-1,CSVGKLLGAEAFF,TGCAGCGTTGGGAAGTTATTGGGCGCTGAAGCTTTCTTT
.,.,TRBV12-3/TRBV12-4,TRBJ2-7,CASSKISYEQYF,TGTGCCAGCAGTAAGATCTCATACGAGCAGTACTTC
many,TRBD2,TRBV29-1,TRBJ2-7,CSVSSGAYEQYF,TGCAGCGTATCTAGCGGCGCCTACGAGCAGTACTTC
few,.,TRBV12-3/TRBV12-4,TRBJ2-5,CASAGGRGPQETQYF,TGTGCCAGCGCTGGGGGCAGGGGACCACAAGAGACCCAGTACTTC
few,.,TRBV29-1,TRBJ1-2,CSAPEGEFRGYTF,TGCAGCGCCCCTGAGGGGGAATTCCGTGGCTACACCTTC
.,.,TRBV7-2,TRBJ1-2,CASSYPYTGTSYGYTF,TGTGCCAGCAGCTACCCTTACACCGGGACATCATATGGCTACACCTTC
.,.,TRBV9,TRBJ2-2,CASSVTQNTGELFF,TGTGCCAGCAGCGTGACCCAGAACACCGGGGAGCTGTTTTTT
.,TRBD1,TRBV15,TRBJ1-2,CATSEDNRAGGGYGYTF,TGTGCCACCAGCGAAGATAATCGGGCAGGGGGCGGTTATGGCTACACCTTC
few,TRBD1,TRBV4-3,TRBJ1-2,CASSQPPRGTGINGYTF,TGCGCCAGCAGCCAACCGCCTCGCGGGACAGGGATCAATGGCTACACCTTC
.,.,TRBV11-1,TRBJ2-7,CASSLERDSYEQYF,TGTGCCAGCAGCTTGGAACGTGACTCCTACGAGCAGTACTTC
.,TRBD2,TRBV12-5,TRBJ2-7,CASADGGSYNEQYF,TGTGCTAGTGCCGACGGGGGGTCCTACAATGAGCAGTACTTC
.,TRBD1,TRBV20-1,TRBJ1-1,CSAKGTVETEAFF,TGCAGTGCTAAAGGGACAGTGGAGACTGAAGCTTTCTTT
.,TRBD1,TRBV9,TRBJ1-4,CASSPQTGYGEKLFF,TGTGCCAGCAGCCCCCAGACAGGGTACGGTGAAAAACTGTTTTTT
.,TRBD1,TRBV6-6,TRBJ2-7,CASSSTGGEQYF,TGTGCCAGCAGTTCGACAGGGGGTGAGCAGTACTTC
.,.,TRBV7-9,TRBJ2-7,CASTLPVAYEQYF,TGTGCCAGCACCCTACCCGTAGCCTACGAGCAGTACTTC
many,.,TRBV7-9,TRBJ2-2,CASSLDFPNTGELFF,TGTGCCAGCAGCTTGGACTTTCCGAACACCGGGGAGCTGTTTTTT